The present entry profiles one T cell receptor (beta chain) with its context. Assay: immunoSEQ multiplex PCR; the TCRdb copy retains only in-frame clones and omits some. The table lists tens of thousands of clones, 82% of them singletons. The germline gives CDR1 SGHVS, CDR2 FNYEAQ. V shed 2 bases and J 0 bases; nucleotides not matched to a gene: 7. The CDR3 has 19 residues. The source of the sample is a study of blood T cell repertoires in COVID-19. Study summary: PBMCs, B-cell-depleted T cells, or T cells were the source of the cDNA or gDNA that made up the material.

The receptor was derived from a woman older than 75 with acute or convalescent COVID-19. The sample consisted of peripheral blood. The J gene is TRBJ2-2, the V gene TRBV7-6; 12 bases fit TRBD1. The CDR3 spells CASSLRGTGGLANTGELFF. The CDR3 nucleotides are TGTGCCAGCAGCTTACGAGGGACAGGGGGCCTCGCGAACACCGGGGAGCTGTTTTTT.